This passage covers 3 T cell receptor beta chains from one sample sequenced in a study of beta chain features in type 1 diabetes (dated by TCRdb to the late 2010s). Library method: the immunoSEQ multiplex PCR assay. The High Capacity cDNA Reverse Transcription Kit was used to reverse transcribe all of the isolated RNA, meaning that expressed TCRB transcripts were what got sequenced. The immuneACCESS repertoire file appears here via TCRdb, limited to in-frame rearrangements. These files lack a portion of the clones; in checked studies, under half of the deficit traces to unresolved V genes, and the cause of the others is not known. The sample data list about 620,000 clones, and 15% to 18% of these were observed just once. About 0.087% of the sample is in the top ten clones. Input material: naive CD4+ T cells from blood. The cell subset or site label, as the study defines it: true naive CD4+ T cells. Every receptor here comes from a young man in good health.

This clone has only a few counts. J is TRBJ2-5 and V is TRBV28; 7 bases fit TRBD1. The J call is uncertain, as TRBJ2-7 better fits the DNA end. Germline V gene sequence: CDR1 MDHEN, CDR2 SYDVKM. The length of the CDR3 is 14 residues. CDR3 bases: TGTGCCAGCAGGCCTACAGGGGCAGGCTACGAGCAGTACTTC. Translating it yields CASRPTGAGYEQYF.

A few counts support this clone. V usage is TRBV4-3 and J usage is TRBJ2-7; D possibly corresponds to TRBD2 (6 bases). The CDR3 is made up of 15 amino acids. V was trimmed by 0 bases and J by 4 bases, leaving 13 bases between them. Germline V gene data show CDR1 as LGHNA and CDR2 as YSLEER. The CDR3, as DNA: TGCGCCAGCAGCCAAGATCAGGCCGGGAGATACGAGCAGTACTTC. Translated, it gives CASSQDQAGRYEQYF.

This clone was counted between two and nine times. V gene TRBV5-1 combines with J gene TRBJ1-1, with D possibly being TRBD1 (5 bases). Germline assignment: CDR1 SGHRS and CDR2 YFSETQ. The CDR3 consists of 13 residues. Trimming pared 0 bases from V and 3 bases from J, leaving 6 bases between. The CDR3 DNA reads as TGCGCCAGCAGCTTGGTGGGGGACACTGAAGCTTTCTTT. It translates to CASSLVGDTEAFF.